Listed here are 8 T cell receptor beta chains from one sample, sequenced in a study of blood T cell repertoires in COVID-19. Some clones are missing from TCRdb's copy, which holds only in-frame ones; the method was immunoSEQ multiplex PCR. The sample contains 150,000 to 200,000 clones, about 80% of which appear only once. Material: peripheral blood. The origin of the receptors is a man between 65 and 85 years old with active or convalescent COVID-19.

CDR3 in amino acids: CARQGDTNTGELFF. The CDR3 coding sequence is TGTGCCAGACAGGGAGATACGAACACCGGGGAGCTGTTTTTT. The rearrangement uses TRBV2 and TRBJ2-2; D possibly corresponds to TRBD1 (6 bases). There are 14 residues in the CDR3. V was cut by 9 bases and J by 0 bases, with 11 bases left in between. Germline V CDR1 and CDR2: SNHLY, FYNNEI.

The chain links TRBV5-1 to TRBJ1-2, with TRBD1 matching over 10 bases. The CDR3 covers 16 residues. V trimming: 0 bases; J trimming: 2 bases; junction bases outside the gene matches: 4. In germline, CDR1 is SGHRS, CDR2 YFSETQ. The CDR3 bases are TGCGCCAGCAGCTTGGGCCCGACAGGGGGCAACTATGGCTACACCTTC. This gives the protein CASSLGPTGGNYGYTF.

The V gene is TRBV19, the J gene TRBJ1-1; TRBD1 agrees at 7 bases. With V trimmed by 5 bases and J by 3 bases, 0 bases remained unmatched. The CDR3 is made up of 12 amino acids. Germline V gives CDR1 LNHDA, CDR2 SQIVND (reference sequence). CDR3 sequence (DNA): TGTGCCAGTAGTGACAGGGACACTGAAGCTTTCTTT. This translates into CASSDRDTEAFF.

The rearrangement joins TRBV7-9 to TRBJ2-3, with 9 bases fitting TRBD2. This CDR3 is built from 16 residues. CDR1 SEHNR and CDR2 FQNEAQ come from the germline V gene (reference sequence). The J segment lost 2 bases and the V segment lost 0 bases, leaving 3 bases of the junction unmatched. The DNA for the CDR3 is TGTGCCAGCAGCTTAGCAGCGGGGGGTTCCACAGATACGCAGTATTTT. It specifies CASSLAAGGSTDTQYF.

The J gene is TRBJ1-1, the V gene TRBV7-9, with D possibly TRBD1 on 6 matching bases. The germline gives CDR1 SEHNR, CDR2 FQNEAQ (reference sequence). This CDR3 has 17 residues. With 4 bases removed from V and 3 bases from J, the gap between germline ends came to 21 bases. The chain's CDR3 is CASSSSRRGAGYTEAFF. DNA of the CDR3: TGTGCCAGCAGCTCCTCGCGTCGGGGGGCGGGTTACACTGAAGCTTTCTTT. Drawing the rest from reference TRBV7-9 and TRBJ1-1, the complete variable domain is DTGVSQNPRHKITKRGQNVTFRCDPISEHNRLYWYRQTLGQGPEFLTYFQNEAQLEKSRLLSDRFSAERPKGSFSTLEIQRTEQGDSAMYLCASSSSRRGAGYTEAFFGQGTRLTVV.

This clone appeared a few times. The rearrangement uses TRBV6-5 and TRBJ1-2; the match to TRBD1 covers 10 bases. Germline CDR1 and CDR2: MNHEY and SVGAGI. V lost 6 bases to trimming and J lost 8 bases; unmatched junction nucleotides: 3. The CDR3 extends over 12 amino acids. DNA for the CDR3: TGTGCCAGCAGGGACAGGGGGGTGGGCTACACCTTC. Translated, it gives CASRDRGVGYTF.

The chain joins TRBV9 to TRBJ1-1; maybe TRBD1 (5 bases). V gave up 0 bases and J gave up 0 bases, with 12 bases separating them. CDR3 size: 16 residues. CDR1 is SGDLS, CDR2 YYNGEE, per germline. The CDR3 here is CASSVVAGRMNTEAFF. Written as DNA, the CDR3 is TGTGCCAGCAGCGTAGTGGCAGGGCGCATGAACACTGAAGCTTTCTTT.

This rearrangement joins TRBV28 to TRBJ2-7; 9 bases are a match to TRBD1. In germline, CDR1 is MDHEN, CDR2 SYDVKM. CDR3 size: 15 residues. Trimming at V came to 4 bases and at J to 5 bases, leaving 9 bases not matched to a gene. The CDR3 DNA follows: TGTGCCAGCAGTTCAACCGGGACAGGGAGGCACGAGCAGTACTTC. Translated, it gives CASSSTGTGRHEQYF.